This TCR beta chain comes out of a study of radiation and T cells in renal cell carcinoma. Whole-study findings and limits: Baseline intratumoral clonotype presence is unknown without pretreatment biopsies. In blood, top tumor clones expanded by 2 weeks, shrinking by 4.

This clone was picked up one time. What it binds is not known. Germline CDR1 ENHRY, CDR2 SYGVKD. Trimming cost V 3 bases and J 6 bases, with 8 bases left between them. The CDR3 spans 12 residues. Noted time point: baseline pretreatment blood. Treatment of the sample: 15 Gy SBRT to primary tumor, nephrectomy 4 weeks later. After SBRT, blood was collected at 2 and 4 weeks, plus baseline. The tumor was a clear cell renal cell carcinoma. The repertoire was sequenced with immunoSEQ multiplex PCR; TCRdb's copy has only in-frame clones and lacks some. The sample yields approximately 45,000 clones, 65% to 90% seen once.

The source was blood, collected from a patient whose treatment included radiotherapy and nephrectomy. This sequence originates from a woman in her 70s with renal cell carcinoma. The chain uses TRBV10-3 and TRBJ1-2; D may be TRBD1 (6 bases). DNA for the CDR3: TGTGCCATCAGTGACCGACAGGATGGCTACACCTTC. It yields the protein CAISDRQDGYTF.